A single sample is the source of the 23 T cell receptor beta chains below, sequenced in a study of T-cell reconstitution after alpha-beta-depleted transplantation in children. Unique molecular identifiers tagged the TCRbeta library. TCRdb redid the calling of the PCR reads with MiXCR, one entry per CDR3 protein. This table has over 400,000 distinct CDR3 sequences, 9.5% to 15% appearing once. Material: PBMCs from the stem cell graft donor, obtained from the stem cell graft. These receptors originate from a human donor who donated a stem cell graft to a child with combined immunodeficiency.

The chain joins TRBV20-1 to TRBJ2-3, with 12 nucleotides matching TRBD2. Germline values: CDR1 DFQATT, CDR2 SNEGSKA (reference sequence). This CDR3 is built from 13 residues. The V gene end was trimmed by 6 bases and the J gene end by 5 bases; junction bases not matched to a gene: 3. The CDR3 spells CSARLAGVDTQYF. Written as DNA, the CDR3 is TGCAGTGCCAGACTAGCGGGGGTAGATACGCAGTATTTT.

This clonotype was counted at least ten times. CDR3 nucleotides: TGCAGTGCTTCGGGGGCGGGAGTGGGAGATACGCAGTATTTT. It encodes CSASGAGVGDTQYF. The chain is built from TRBV20-1 and TRBJ2-3; the D gene is possibly TRBD2 (7 bases). CDR1 and CDR2 (germline): DFQATT, SNEGSKA (reference sequence). Trimming shortened V by 5 bases and J by 5 bases, and 17 bases separated the two germline ends. This CDR3 is built from 14 residues.

This clonotype was seen only a few times. CDR3 nucleotide sequence: TGTGCCATCAGTCTAAAGGGCCCGTCGGACTATGGCTACACCTTC. It translates to CAISLKGPSDYGYTF. The genes are TRBV10-3 and TRBJ1-2; D is ambiguous. The CDR3 covers 15 residues. Germline V gene lookup returns CDR1 ENHRY and CDR2 SYGVKD. V gave up 5 bases and J gave up 3 bases, with 16 bases separating them.

This clonotype was observed at least ten times. This chain links TRBV6-2 or TRBV6-3 with TRBJ1-1; 8 bases agree with TRBD1. V was clipped by 5 bases and J by 1 base; unmatched bases: 6. The CDR3 covers 15 residues. Per germline, CDR1 MNHEY and CDR2 SVGEGT. In DNA, the CDR3 is TGTGCCAGCAGTCCATGGACAGGGAAGAACACTGAAGCTTTCTTT. The encoded protein is CASSPWTGKNTEAFF.

This sequence joins TRBV13 and TRBJ2-3; D gene unclear. Germline V gene data show CDR1 as PRHDT and CDR2 as FYEKMQ (reference sequence). This CDR3 has 15 residues. V shed 5 bases and J shed 6 bases, with 18 bases lying between them. This chain's CDR3 is CASSPLGWEPDTQYF. In DNA form, the CDR3 reads TGTGCCAGCAGCCCCCTGGGGTGGGAACCGGATACGCAGTATTTT.

This clonotype was observed a few times. J is TRBJ2-2 and V is TRBV6-1, with D possibly being TRBD2 (5 bases). V lost 6 bases and J 2 bases, leaving 10 bases between the germline ends. The CDR3 has 14 residues. Looked up from germline, CDR1 is MNHNS and CDR2 is SASEGT. CDR3 amino acids: CASSSGINTGELFF. In nucleotides, the CDR3 is TGTGCCAGCAGCTCGGGAATCAACACCGGGGAGCTGTTTTTT.

In this sample, this clonotype turned up many times. The chain has TRBV5-6 and TRBJ2-2; D not resolved. Looked up from germline, CDR1 is SGHDT and CDR2 is YYEEEE. The germline V and J ends were trimmed by 2 bases and 4 bases, with 15 bases remaining between them. This CDR3 is built from 16 residues. CDR3 sequence (DNA): TGTGCCAGCAGCTTACCGACCTACGGTGTCACCGGGGAGCTGTTTTTT. It encodes CASSLPTYGVTGELFF.

This chain uses TRBV28 with TRBJ1-2; D may be TRBD1 (6 bases). The CDR3 is 14 residues long. CDR1 and CDR2 (germline): MDHEN, SYDVKM. Trimming stripped 6 bases from V and 10 bases from J, with 21 bases between. Here the CDR3 reads CASSLPGQSVDYTF. CDR3 in DNA: TGTGCCAGCAGCCTCCCCGGACAGTCCGTCGACTACACCTTC.

The rearrangement uses TRBV6-1 and TRBJ2-3; possible D gene TRBD2, 5 bases. There are 15 residues in the CDR3. Looked up from germline, CDR1 is MNHNS and CDR2 is SASEGT. V was clipped by 9 bases and J by 4 bases, with 20 bases between them. CDR3: CASKVDHLEADTQYF. CDR3 nucleotides: TGTGCCAGTAAAGTGGATCACCTGGAGGCAGATACGCAGTATTTT.

This chain links TRBV7-2 with TRBJ2-3, with TRBD2 identical over 12 bases. The germline V gene has CDR1 SGHTA and CDR2 FQGNSA. J gave up 5 bases and V 2 bases, and 5 bases lay outside the gene matches. CDR3 size: 16 residues. The CDR3: CASSLRLAGALDTQYF. The CDR3, as DNA: TGTGCCAGCAGCTTAAGACTAGCGGGGGCCTTAGATACGCAGTATTTT.

V and J are TRBV4-3 and TRBJ2-7, with 11 bases that match TRBD2. The ends lost 4 bases at V and 0 bases at J; junction bases unmatched: 2. The germline CDR1 and CDR2 sequences are LGHNA and YSLEER. This CDR3 comprises 15 residues. The CDR3 protein is CASSRGTSGSYEQYF. As DNA, the CDR3 is TGCGCCAGCAGCCGCGGGACTAGCGGCTCCTACGAGCAGTACTTC.

This clonotype has ten or more counts. The V and J genes are TRBV12-3 or TRBV12-4 and TRBJ2-7, with D possibly matching TRBD2 (5 bases). Trimming pared 0 bases from V and 4 bases from J, leaving 10 bases between. CDR3 size: 14 residues. Written as DNA, the CDR3 is TGTGCCAGCAGTTTAGCCGGGATAGGTTACGAGCAGTACTTC. Residues: CASSLAGIGYEQYF.

To note about this clonotype: A much larger clone sits a single nucleotide away, making a read error possible. CDR3 sequence: CSASGGAGKTNSQYEHYF. Written as DNA, the CDR3 is TGCAGTGCCTCCGGGGGAGCGGGGAAAACGAATTCCCAGTACGAGCATTACTTC. The rearrangement uses TRBV20-1 and TRBJ2-7; 7 bases are a match to TRBD2. This CDR3 has 18 residues. Per the germline V gene, CDR1 is DFQATT and CDR2 is SNEGSKA (reference sequence).

The sample holds many counts of this clonotype. The CDR3 spells CASSSPGTGHWWQYF. As DNA, the CDR3 is TGTGCCAGCAGTTCTCCCGGGACAGGGCACTGGTGGCAGTACTTC. The chain links TRBV27 to TRBJ2-7, with 9 bases matching TRBD1. The CDR3 is made up of 15 amino acids. Germline-derived CDR1 and CDR2 are MNHEY and SMNVEV (reference sequence). Trimming removed 4 bases from V and 9 bases from J; junction bases left unmatched: 13.

This clonotype was counted only a few times. V gene TRBV24-1 combines with J gene TRBJ2-3; no reliable D call. The V gene lost 5 bases and the J gene lost 1 base, with 6 bases spanning the gap. The CDR3 runs to 13 residues. Germline V lookup: CDR1 KGHDR, CDR2 SFDVKD. CDR3 in amino acids: CATSGQGTDTQYF. CDR3 coding DNA: TGTGCCACCAGTGGCCAGGGCACAGATACGCAGTATTTT.

This clonotype was counted ten times or more. J is TRBJ2-3 and V is TRBV29-1; D uncertain. The CDR3 extends over 14 amino acids. Germline V gene lookup returns CDR1 SQVTM and CDR2 ANQGSEA. Deletions cut 6 bases from V and 5 bases from J, with 18 bases between. The chain's CDR3 is CSVGLAVIRDTQYF. The CDR3 DNA is TGCAGCGTGGGCTTGGCGGTCATACGAGATACGCAGTATTTT.

This clonotype was counted between two and nine times. The J gene is TRBJ2-1, the V gene TRBV14, with D maybe TRBD2 (5 bases). V shed 5 bases and J shed 2 bases, with 13 bases lying between them. The length of the CDR3 is 15 residues. From germline, CDR1 is SGHDN and CDR2 FVKESK. The DNA of the CDR3 is TGTGCCAGCAGCTTTGGCGGGTATCCCTACAATGAGCAGTTCTTC. Translation gives CASSFGGYPYNEQFF.

This clonotype was seen at least ten times. The V and J genes are TRBV29-1 and TRBJ2-3, with 8 nucleotides matching TRBD1. V was clipped by 3 bases and J by 6 bases; unmatched bases: 5. The germline gives CDR1 SQVTM, CDR2 ANQGSEA. The CDR3 covers 13 residues. The DNA for the CDR3 is TGCAGCGTTGACTGGACAGGGATTGATACGCAGTATTTT. This translates into CSVDWTGIDTQYF.

The chain has TRBV15 and TRBJ2-2, with TRBD1 matching 9 bases. CDR3 length: 14 amino acids. Trimming removed 9 bases from V and 5 bases from J; junction bases left unmatched: 7. Germline-derived CDR1 and CDR2 are LNHNV and YYDKDF (reference sequence). CDR3 protein: CATRQGGGTGELFF. CDR3 nucleotides: TGTGCCACTCGACAGGGGGGCGGGACCGGGGAGCTGTTTTTT.

This clonotype was counted between two and nine times. In DNA form, the CDR3 reads TGTGCCAGCAGCCCCGCAGGGGGCAATGGAAACACCATATATTTT. Amino acids: CASSPAGGNGNTIYF. This rearrangement joins TRBV27 to TRBJ1-3, with 8 bases matching TRBD1. Germline V lookup: CDR1 MNHEY, CDR2 SMNVEV (reference sequence). V dropped 6 bases and J dropped 3; count of bases not matched to a gene: 7. The CDR3 has 15 residues.

This clonotype was recorded a few times. The chain recombines TRBV15 with TRBJ2-1; the match to TRBD2 covers 9 bases. Looked up from germline, CDR1 is LNHNV and CDR2 is YYDKDF (reference sequence). V lost 0 bases, J lost 3 bases, and 12 bases stayed unmatched. The CDR3 sequence is 19 residues long. The CDR3 region has the DNA TGTGCCACCAGCAGAGATCCTCCTAGCGGGAAATACAGCTACAATGAGCAGTTCTTC. The encoded protein is CATSRDPPSGKYSYNEQFF.

This clonotype has a count of ten or more. This rearrangement joins TRBV15 to TRBJ1-4, with a weak D call TRBD1 (5 bases). The V end lost 3 bases, the J end lost 2 bases, and 13 bases lay between the germline ends. The length of the CDR3 is 16 residues. Germline loops: CDR1 LNHNV, CDR2 YYDKDF (reference sequence). The DNA for the CDR3 is TGTGCCACCAGCAGGGGTGGGGCGAGGACTAATGAAAAACTGTTTTTT. Its protein product is CATSRGGARTNEKLFF.

This clonotype showed up just a few times. In DNA form, the CDR3 reads TGTGCCAGCAGCTCACAGCTTACCCAATATAATTCACCCCTCCACTTT. Translation gives CASSSQLTQYNSPLHF. The V call is TRBV7-8, the J call TRBJ1-6; unclear D gene. This CDR3 contains 16 residues. The ends were cut back, 4 bases at V and 4 bases at J, with 14 bases in the middle. Germline V gives CDR1 SGHVS, CDR2 FQNEAQ.